The next 9 T cell receptor beta chains were all read from a single sample in a study of cytomegalovirus exposure and HLA in healthy donors. Primers included in the PCR were 60 Vbeta and 13 Jbeta primers. Repertoires were generated with immunoSEQ multiplex PCR, while TCRdb's copy carries only in-frame clones and drops some. The data hold some 160,000 clones, with roughly 80% observed a single time. What was sequenced was PBMCs. The receptors here all came from a woman younger than 45 in good health and CMV-seronegative.

The genes are TRBV4-2 and TRBJ2-7, with TRBD1 matching over 9 bases. J lost 1 base, V lost 0 bases, and 4 bases had no gene match. The CDR3 totals 16 residues. Germline-derived CDR1 and CDR2 are LGHNA and YNFKEQ. The CDR3 DNA reads as TGTGCCAGCAGCCAAGATCCAGGGACAGGGTCCTACGAGCAGTACTTC. As protein: CASSQDPGTGSYEQYF.

V is TRBV30 and J is TRBJ1-6; 7 positions match TRBD1. The CDR3 sequence is 18 residues long. Germline V gene data show CDR1 as GTSNPN and CDR2 as SVGIG (reference sequence). With V trimmed by 7 bases and J by 0 bases, 15 bases remained unmatched. The CDR3 loop reads CASGRPTGYGSYNSPLHF. The DNA for the CDR3 is TGTGCCTCCGGTCGGCCGACAGGGTATGGCTCCTATAATTCACCCCTCCACTTT. Full variable domain (rest looked up from reference TRBV30 and TRBJ1-6): SQTIHQWPATLVQPVGSPLSLECTVEGTSNPNLYWYRQAAGRGLQLLFYSVGIGQISSEVPQNLSASRPQDRQFILSSKKLLLSDSGFYLCASGRPTGYGSYNSPLHFGNGTRLTVT.

The chain has TRBV14 and TRBJ1-3, with TRBD1 identical over 9 bases. The CDR3 consists of 16 residues. The V and J ends lost 4 bases and 4 bases, in that order; junction bases with no gene match: 8. Germline assignment: CDR1 SGHDN and CDR2 FVKESK. CDR3 loop: CASSRNTGGAGNTIYF. The CDR3 DNA reads as TGTGCCAGCAGCCGAAACACAGGGGGCGCCGGAAACACCATATATTTT.

The chain recombines TRBV9 with TRBJ2-5; D is perhaps TRBD2 (6 bases). V dropped 2 bases and J dropped 3 bases, with 11 bases sitting between them. This CDR3 has 14 residues. Germline V gene lookup returns CDR1 SGDLS and CDR2 YYNGEE. The CDR3 here is CASSVSGLEETQYF. CDR3 nucleotides: TGTGCCAGCAGCGTGTCGGGACTTGAAGAGACCCAGTACTTC.

This clone appeared a few times. The CDR3 DNA follows: TGTGCCATCAGGACTAGCGGGGGGGGCCAAGAGACCCAGTACTTC. As protein: CAIRTSGGGQETQYF. The chain uses TRBV10-3 and TRBJ2-5, with 14 bases aligning to TRBD2. Germline CDR1 reads ENHRY; CDR2 reads SYGVKD. V lost 6 bases, J lost 1 base, and 1 base stayed unmatched. The CDR3 has 15 amino acids.

V and J are TRBV7-9 and TRBJ2-4; D perhaps matches TRBD1 (6 bases). From germline, CDR1 is SEHNR and CDR2 FQNEAQ (reference sequence). The V end was cut by 0 bases, the J end by 1 base, with 7 bases between. This CDR3 is built from 15 residues. CDR3 in amino acids: CASSLAQGAKNIQYF. CDR3 in DNA: TGTGCCAGCAGCTTAGCGCAGGGGGCCAAAAACATTCAGTACTTC.

This clone has only one observation. The chain is built from TRBV20-1 and TRBJ2-5; 7 positions agree with TRBD2. Per the germline V gene, CDR1 is DFQATT and CDR2 is SNEGSKA (reference sequence). Unmatched junction bases numbered 6, after V lost 7 bases and J lost 7 bases. The CDR3 is made up of 11 amino acids. CDR3 DNA sequence: TGCAGTGGATCTAGCGGCGGGACCCAGTACTTC. It codes for CSGSSGGTQYF.

The chain has TRBV6-6 and TRBJ2-2; a possible D gene is TRBD2 (5 bases). V was cut by 7 bases and J by 7 bases, with 13 bases left in between. The CDR3 extends over 13 amino acids. Germline V gene lookup returns CDR1 MNHNY and CDR2 SVGAGI (reference sequence). CDR3 bases: TGTGCCAGCACAAGAGGGCCCAACGGGGAGCTGTTTTTT. This translates into CASTRGPNGELFF.

The J gene is TRBJ1-2, the V gene TRBV29-1; no firm D call. The V end was cut by 7 bases, the J end by 13 bases, with 19 bases between. The CDR3 loop spans 11 amino acids. Germline V gene data show CDR1 as SQVTM and CDR2 as ANQGSEA. This CDR3 reads CSGTPWEGTTF. CDR3 sequence (DNA): TGCAGCGGAACCCCCTGGGAGGGTACCACCTTC.